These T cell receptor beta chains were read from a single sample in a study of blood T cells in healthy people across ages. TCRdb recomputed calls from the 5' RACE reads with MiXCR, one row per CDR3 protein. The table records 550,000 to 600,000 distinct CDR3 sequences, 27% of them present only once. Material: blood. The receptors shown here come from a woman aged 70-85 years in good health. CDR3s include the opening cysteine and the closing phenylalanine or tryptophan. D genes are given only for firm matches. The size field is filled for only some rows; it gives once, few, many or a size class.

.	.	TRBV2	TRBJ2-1	TGTGCCAGCCGGGACTTCTACAACAATGAGCAGTTCTTC	CASRDFYNNEQFF
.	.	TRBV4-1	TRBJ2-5	TGCGCCAGCAGCCAAGTTGGGATTCGCGGAGAGACCCAGTACTTC	CASSQVGIRGETQYF
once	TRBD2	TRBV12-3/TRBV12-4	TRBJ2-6	TGTGCCAGCAGTTTACGGGTACTAGCGGACCCCTCTGGGGCCAACGTCCTGACTTTC	CASSLRVLADPSGANVLTF
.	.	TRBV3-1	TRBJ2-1	TGTGCCAGCAGACAGGGCAATGAGCAGTTCTTC	CASRQGNEQFF
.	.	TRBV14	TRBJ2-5	TGTGCCAGCAGCCAAGATCTTAACCAAGAGACCCAGTACTTC	CASSQDLNQETQYF
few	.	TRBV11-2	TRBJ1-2	TGTGCCAGCAGCTTAGTGTCCGGGGGCGCCTTGGGCTACACCTTC	CASSLVSGGALGYTF
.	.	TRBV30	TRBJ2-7	TGTGCCTGGAGTGTAGGAGGGGGAAAGTACGAGCAGTACTTC	CAWSVGGGKYEQYF
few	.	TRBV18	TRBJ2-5	TGTGCCAGCTCACCACCGAGCGACGAGACCCAGTACTTC	CASSPPSDETQYF
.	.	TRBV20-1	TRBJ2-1	TGCAGTCTCGTAGGGACCCCTAACAATGAGCAGTTCTTC	CSLVGTPNNEQFF
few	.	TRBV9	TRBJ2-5	TGTGCCAGCAGCGCGACCCAGGGGCAAGAGACCCAGTACTTC	CASSATQGQETQYF
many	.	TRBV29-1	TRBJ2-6	TGCAGCGTTGATGGAGGGTCTGGGGCCAACGTCCTGACTTTC	CSVDGGSGANVLTF
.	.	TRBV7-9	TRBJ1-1	TGTGCCAGCAGCTTAATACAGCTGAACACTGAAGCTTTCTTT	CASSLIQLNTEAFF
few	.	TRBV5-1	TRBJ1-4	TGCGCCAGCAGCTTGGAAACCCAGGGGAATGAAAAACTGTTTTTT	CASSLETQGNEKLFF
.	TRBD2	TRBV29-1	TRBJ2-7	TGCAGCGGGATTAGCGGGTCATACGAGCAGTACTTC	CSGISGSYEQYF
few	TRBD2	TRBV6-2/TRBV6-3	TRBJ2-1	TGTGCCAGCAGTTACTCCAGCGGGGGGGCTAAAAATGAGCAGTTCTTC	CASSYSSGGAKNEQFF
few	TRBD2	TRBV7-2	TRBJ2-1	TGTGCCAGCAGCCCTAGACTAGCGGGCACTAACAATGAGCAGTTCTTC	CASSPRLAGTNNEQFF
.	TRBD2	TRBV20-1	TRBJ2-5	TGCAGTGCTAGAAAGGCAGCGGGGCAAGAGACCCAGTACTTC	CSARKAAGQETQYF
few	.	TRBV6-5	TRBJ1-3	TGTGCCAGCACCCGACAGTTTAGCTCTGGAAACACCATATATTTT	CASTRQFSSGNTIYF
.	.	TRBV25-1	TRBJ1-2	TGTGCCAGCAGTGAATTGGGGGCCTTGAATGGCTACACCTTC	CASSELGALNGYTF
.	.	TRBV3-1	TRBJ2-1	TGTGCCAGTCAGAGAGGGGTCGCCTACAATGAGCAGTTCTTC	CASQRGVAYNEQFF
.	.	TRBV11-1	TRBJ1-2	TGTGCCAGCAGCGCTGGACCCACTTGGGGTGGCTACACCTTC	CASSAGPTWGGYTF
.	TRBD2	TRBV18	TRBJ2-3	TGTGCCAGCTCACCTTACTCTAGCGGGAGCACAGATACGCAGTATTTT	CASSPYSSGSTDTQYF
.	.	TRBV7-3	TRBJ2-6	TGTGCCAGCAGCCCAAGAGACGGGGTAGCTGGGGCCAACGTCCTGACTTTC	CASSPRDGVAGANVLTF
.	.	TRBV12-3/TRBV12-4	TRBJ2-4	TGTGCCAGCAGTGAAAGGGATACCAAAAACATTCAGTACTTC	CASSERDTKNIQYF
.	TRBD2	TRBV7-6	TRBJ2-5	TGTGCCAGCAGCCCATCCGGTGGACTAGCAGAGACCCAGTACTTC	CASSPSGGLAETQYF
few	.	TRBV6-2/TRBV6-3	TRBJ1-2	TGTGCCAGCAGAAGAGCTTATGGCTACACCTTC	CASRRAYGYTF
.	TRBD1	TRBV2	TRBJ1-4	TGTGCCAGCAGTCGTGCCGGGACAGGGGAAAATAATGAAAAACTGTTTTTT	CASSRAGTGENNEKLFF
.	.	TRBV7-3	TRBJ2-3	TGTGCCAGCAGCCCTAATTCCCGGGCCGATACGCAGTATTTT	CASSPNSRADTQYF
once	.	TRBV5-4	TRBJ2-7	TGTGCCAGCAGCTTTACAACAGGGATTCCCTACGAGCAGTACTTC	CASSFTTGIPYEQYF
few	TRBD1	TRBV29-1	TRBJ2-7	TGCAGCGCCGGGACAGGGGTCTACGAGCAGTACTTC	CSAGTGVYEQYF
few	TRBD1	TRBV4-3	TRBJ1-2	TGCGCCAGCAGCCGGGACAGTCATTTTACCCTGGAAGGCTACACCTTC	CASSRDSHFTLEGYTF
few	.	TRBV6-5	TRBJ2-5	TGTGCCAGCACCAAAACAGAACAAGAGACCCAGTACTTC	CASTKTEQETQYF
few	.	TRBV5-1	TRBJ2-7	TGCGCCAGTAGGGGGGACAGCGACTACGAGCAGTACTTC	CASRGDSDYEQYF
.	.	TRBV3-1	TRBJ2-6	TGTGCCAGCAGCCCCCTCCGGACTCCTGGGGCCAACGTCCTGACTTTC	CASSPLRTPGANVLTF
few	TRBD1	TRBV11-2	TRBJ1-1	TGTGCCAGCAGCCTAAGACAGGGAGACACTGAAGCTTTCTTT	CASSLRQGDTEAFF
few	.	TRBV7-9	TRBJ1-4	TGTGCCAGCAGCCCCCGGACCGGGGGGCGAGAAAAACTGTTTTTT	CASSPRTGGREKLFF
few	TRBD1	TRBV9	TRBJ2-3	TGTGCCAGCAGCTCGACAGGGCGAGACGGAGATACGCAGTATTTT	CASSSTGRDGDTQYF
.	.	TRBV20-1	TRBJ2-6	TGCAGTGCTTTGTCTGGGGCCAACGTCCTGACTTTC	CSALSGANVLTF
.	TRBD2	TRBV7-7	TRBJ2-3	TGTGCTAGCAGCGCGAGCGGGGGGAACACAGATACGCAGTATTTT	CASSASGGNTDTQYF
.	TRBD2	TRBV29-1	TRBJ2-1	TGCTGCGCAGGGACTAGAGGCAATGAGCAGTTCTTC	CCAGTRGNEQFF
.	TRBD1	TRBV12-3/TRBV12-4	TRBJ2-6	TGTGCCAGCAGTTTCCCACAGGGGTCAAACTCTGGGGCCAACGTCCTGACTTTC	CASSFPQGSNSGANVLTF
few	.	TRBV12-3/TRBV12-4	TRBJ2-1	TGTGCCAGCAGCCCCGGGGTCGAGAGCTCCTACAATGAGCAGTTCTTC	CASSPGVESSYNEQFF
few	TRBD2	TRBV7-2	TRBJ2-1	TGTGCCAGCAGCTTCCTAGCGGGGGTGGGGACCTACAATGAGCAGTTCTTC	CASSFLAGVGTYNEQFF